Listed here are 18 T cell receptor beta chains from one sample, sequenced in a study of cytomegalovirus exposure and HLA in healthy donors. This PCR relied on a set of 60 Vbeta primers and 13 Jbeta primers. Sequenced by immunoSEQ multiplex PCR; TCRdb stores in-frame clones only, minus some. The sample contains approximately 130,000 clones, more than 75% of which appear only once. Sequenced: PBMCs. These receptors all come from a young man in good health and CMV-seronegative.

V gene TRBV7-9 combines with J gene TRBJ2-7; tentatively, D is TRBD2 (5 bases). V was cut by 5 bases and J by 0 bases, with 17 bases left in between. This CDR3 spans 16 amino acids. Germline values: CDR1 SEHNR, CDR2 FQNEAQ (reference sequence). This chain's CDR3 is CASSLEGLGSSYEQYF. In DNA, the CDR3 is TGTGCCAGCAGCCTAGAGGGTCTGGGGAGCTCCTACGAGCAGTACTTC.

The genes are TRBV4-3 and TRBJ1-3; weak D call: TRBD1 (6 bases). The CDR3 covers 16 residues. V was pared by 3 bases and J by 0 bases, with 12 bases between. CDR1 LGHNA and CDR2 YSLEER come from the germline V gene. The CDR3 nucleotides read TGCGCCAGCAGCCAGGGACGAGGGGGCTCTGGAAACACCATATATTTT. The encoded protein is CASSQGRGGSGNTIYF.

The V and J genes are TRBV6-5 and TRBJ1-2; the D gene is possibly TRBD1 (5 bases). Germline lookup yields CDR1 MNHEY and CDR2 SVGAGI. Deletions cut 2 bases from V and 9 bases from J, with 10 bases between. The CDR3 has 12 residues. This chain's CDR3 is CASSYLGGSYTF. In DNA form, the CDR3 reads TGTGCCAGCAGTTACCTGGGGGGTAGCTACACCTTC.

This chain connects TRBV19 to TRBJ1-2, with 9 positions matching TRBD1. This CDR3 region has 16 residues. The germline gives CDR1 LNHDA, CDR2 SQIVND (reference sequence). Germline trimming cut 6 bases from V and 4 bases from J; bases unmatched to any gene: 12. The CDR3 nucleotides read TGTGCCAGTAGCCTAACTAGGGACAGGGCGATCTATGGCTACACCTTC. Its translation: CASSLTRDRAIYGYTF.

This chain uses TRBV19 with TRBJ1-1, with 12 bases identical to TRBD1. V was pared by 5 bases and J by 6 bases, with 7 bases of the junction left unmatched. Germline values: CDR1 LNHDA, CDR2 SQIVND (reference sequence). The CDR3 length is 15 residues. The CDR3 region has the DNA TGTGCCAGTAGTGGCTCCGGGACAGGGGGCCCTGAAGCTTTCTTT. Translation: CASSGSGTGGPEAFF.

This clone was observed a single time. J is TRBJ1-2 and V is TRBV6-5, with no clear D. Germline-derived CDR1 and CDR2 are MNHEY and SVGAGI. Deletions cut 7 bases from V and 6 bases from J, with 12 bases between. CDR3 length: 12 amino acids. CDR3 loop: CASKKGGDGYTF. DNA of the CDR3: TGTGCCAGCAAAAAGGGAGGAGATGGCTACACCTTC.

The V and J genes are TRBV5-1 and TRBJ1-2; 7 bases map to TRBD1. CDR1 and CDR2 (germline): SGHRS, YFSETQ. Trimming removed 7 bases from V and 8 bases from J; junction bases left unmatched: 14. There are 14 residues in the CDR3. CDR3 in amino acids: CASAPSNRGEGYTF. The DNA for the CDR3 is TGCGCCAGCGCCCCATCCAACAGGGGCGAGGGCTACACCTTC.

Written as DNA, the CDR3 is TGCAACGCGGGGAGTACAGGCGGCTACACCTTC. This translates into CNAGSTGGYTF. V gene TRBV20-1 combines with J gene TRBJ1-2, with D possibly matching TRBD1 (5 bases). Germline V gives CDR1 DFQATT, CDR2 SNEGSKA (reference sequence). The CDR3 is 11 amino acids.

This sequence joins TRBV9 and TRBJ2-2; TRBD2 matches 8 bases. This CDR3 contains 16 residues. CDR1 SGDLS and CDR2 YYNGEE come from the germline V gene. V lost 1 base to trimming and J lost 3 bases; unmatched junction nucleotides: 5. This chain's CDR3 is CASSVRGGVDTGELFF. CDR3 in DNA: TGTGCCAGCAGCGTACGGGGGGGGGTGGACACCGGGGAGCTGTTTTTT.

The rearrangement joins TRBV4-1 to TRBJ2-7, with 11 bases fitting TRBD1. V trimming: 1 base; J trimming: 4 bases; junction bases outside the gene matches: 9. CDR1 is MGHRA and CDR2 is YSYEKL in the germline V gene. This CDR3 comprises 17 residues. The CDR3 nucleotides are TGCGCCAGCAGCCAAGCATGGGGGACAGGGGGAAGGTACGAGCAGTACTTC. Its translation: CASSQAWGTGGRYEQYF.

The chain couples TRBV5-6 to TRBJ1-2; 7 bases agree with TRBD1. The CDR3 is 14 residues long. The junction had 6 bases not matched to a gene; V was cut back by 0 bases and J by 7 bases. Germline CDR1 reads SGHDT; CDR2 reads YYEEEE. The CDR3 is CASSLAGAGGGYTF. The CDR3 nucleotides are TGTGCCAGCAGCTTGGCCGGGGCAGGGGGTGGCTACACCTTC. The variable domain in full, with the rest retrieved from reference TRBV5-6 and TRBJ1-2, is DAGVTQSPTHLIKTRGQQVTLRCSPKSGHDTVSWYQQALGQGPQFIFQYYEEEERQRGNFPDRFSGHQFPNYSSELNVNALLLGDSALYLCASSLAGAGGGYTFGSGTRLTVV.

The sample holds a few counts of this clone. The chain recombines TRBV27 with TRBJ2-1, with 11 bases matching TRBD2. V lost 3 bases, J lost 4 bases, and 8 bases stayed unmatched. The germline CDR1 and CDR2 sequences are MNHEY and SMNVEV (reference sequence). CDR3 length: 17 amino acids. The CDR3 loop reads CASSFSSGGPTYNEQFF. In nucleotides, the CDR3 is TGTGCCAGCAGTTTTTCTAGCGGGGGGCCCACTTACAATGAGCAGTTCTTC.

The V call is TRBV7-2, the J call TRBJ2-7, with 10 nucleotides matching TRBD1. J was trimmed by 0 bases and V by 5 bases; bases with no gene match: 7. This CDR3 contains 16 residues. CDR1 is SGHTA, CDR2 FQGNSA, per germline. The CDR3: CASSPTGGMPSYEQYF. CDR3 sequence (DNA): TGTGCCAGCAGCCCGACAGGGGGCATGCCCTCCTACGAGCAGTACTTC. The whole variable domain, filled in from reference TRBV7-2 and TRBJ2-7, reads GAGVSQSPSNKVTEKGKDVELRCDPISGHTALYWYRQSLGQGLEFLIYFQGNSAPDKSGLPSDRFSAERTGGSVSTLTIQRTQQEDSAVYLCASSPTGGMPSYEQYFGPGTRLTVT.

The chain combines TRBV10-1 with TRBJ2-2; 12 nucleotides match TRBD1. The CDR3 contains 19 residues. Germline V lookup: CDR1 WNHNN, CDR2 SYGVQD (reference sequence). V shed 0 bases, J shed 1 base, and the junction held 6 bases outside the gene matches. CDR3 sequence reads: CASSESFGTGGLNTGELFF. CDR3 sequence (DNA): TGCGCCAGCAGTGAGTCTTTCGGGACAGGGGGCTTGAACACCGGGGAGCTGTTTTTT.

This sequence joins TRBV7-2 and TRBJ1-5, with 9 nucleotides matching TRBD1. The CDR3 is made up of 16 amino acids. Per the germline V gene, CDR1 is SGHTA and CDR2 is FQGNSA. V shed 4 bases, J shed 2 bases, and the junction held 6 bases outside the gene matches. The CDR3, as DNA: TGTGCCAGCAGCTCCCGGGACAGGGCTGGCAATCAGCCCCAGCATTTT. It codes for CASSSRDRAGNQPQHF.

This chain joins TRBV12-5 and TRBJ1-1, with a tentative D call TRBD1 (6 bases). V lost 4 bases to trimming and J lost 0 bases, with 9 bases between them. The CDR3 consists of 14 residues. Germline values: CDR1 LGHNT, CDR2 FRNRAP. DNA for the CDR3: TGTGCTAGTGGTTACAGGGTTGTGAACACTGAAGCTTTCTTT. Translation gives CASGYRVVNTEAFF.

This clone was recorded once. V usage is TRBV7-2 and J usage is TRBJ1-6; 9 bases are a match to TRBD1. Trimming removed 3 bases from V and 5 bases from J; junction bases left unmatched: 2. CDR3 size: 15 residues. Looked up from germline, CDR1 is SGHTA and CDR2 is FQGNSA. The CDR3 DNA reads as TGTGCCAGCAGCTTCGACAGGGGGAATAATTCACCCCTCCACTTT. It codes for CASSFDRGNNSPLHF.

The chain joins TRBV4-2 to TRBJ1-5; D might be TRBD1 (5 bases). Germline values: CDR1 LGHNA, CDR2 YNFKEQ. Trimming left V 1 base short and J 5 bases short, with 9 bases between. This CDR3 has 14 amino acids. The CDR3 protein is CASSQGLGDQPQHF. The DNA of the CDR3 is TGTGCCAGCAGCCAAGGGCTAGGGGATCAGCCCCAGCATTTT.